Described below is a single T cell receptor beta chain sequence and its context. Its cognate antigen is unknown. Primers: 60 Vbeta forward and 13 Jbeta reverse. Clones were sequenced by immunoSEQ multiplex PCR, and TCRdb holds only the in-frame ones, with some missing. Here the sample table reports 160,000 or so clones. The sample originates from a study of cytomegalovirus exposure and HLA in healthy donors. Study-wide points: Donors belonging to an Asian-associated ancestry cluster reportedly showed fewer N-insertions in productive TCRs than the approximately 700-donor mean, according to what a later analysis found. In a later analysis, V- and J-gene trimming of beta chains associated with a DCLRE1C missense variant, replicated independently.

CDR1 MNHEY and CDR2 SVGAGI come from the germline V gene. CDR3 length: 14 amino acids. The V end was cut by 5 bases, the J end by 6 bases, with 13 bases between. Source material: PBMCs. This chain uses TRBV6-5 with TRBJ1-4, with D maybe TRBD1 (6 bases). The sequence was obtained from a young man in good health and CMV-seronegative. For the CDR3, the DNA is TGTGCCAGCAGTCAACAGGGAGGGGATGAAAAACTGTTTTTT. Translated, it gives CASSQQGGDEKLFF.